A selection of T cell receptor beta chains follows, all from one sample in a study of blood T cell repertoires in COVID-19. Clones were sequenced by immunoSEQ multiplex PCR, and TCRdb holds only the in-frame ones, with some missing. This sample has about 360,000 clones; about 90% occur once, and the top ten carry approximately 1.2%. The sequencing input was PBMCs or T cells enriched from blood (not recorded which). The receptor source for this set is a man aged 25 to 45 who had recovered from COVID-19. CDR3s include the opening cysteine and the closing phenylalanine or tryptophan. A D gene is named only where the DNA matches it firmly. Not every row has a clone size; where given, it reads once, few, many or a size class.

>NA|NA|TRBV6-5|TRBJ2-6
TGTGCCACCAAAGGAGCCCCTGGCGCCAACGTCCTGACTTTC
CATKGAPGANVLTF
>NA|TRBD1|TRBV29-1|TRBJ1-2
TGCAGCGTTGCGATAGGGACAGACCCTTGGTATGGCTACACCTTC
CSVAIGTDPWYGYTF
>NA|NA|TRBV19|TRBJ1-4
TGTGCCAGTAGTCCTACACGGGGGACTAATGAAAAACTGTTTTTT
CASSPTRGTNEKLFF
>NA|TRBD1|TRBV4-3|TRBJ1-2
TGCGCCAGCAGCCTATATACACAGGGGAATGGTGGCTACACCTTC
CASSLYTQGNGGYTF
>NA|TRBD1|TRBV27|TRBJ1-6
TGTGCCAGCAGTCTAGGACAGGGAAATTCACCCCTCCACTTT
CASSLGQGNSPLHF
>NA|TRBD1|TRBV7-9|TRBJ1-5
TGTGCCAGCAGCTTCGGACAGGAGGGGTCCATCAATCAGCCCCAGCATTTT
CASSFGQEGSINQPQHF
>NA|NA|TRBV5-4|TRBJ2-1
TGTGCCAGCAGCTTACAGGTGCCGGGGGACAATGAGCAGTTCTTC
CASSLQVPGDNEQFF
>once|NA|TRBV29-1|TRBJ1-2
TGCAGCGCTTCCGGGACACAAAACTATGGCTACACCTTC
CSASGTQNYGYTF
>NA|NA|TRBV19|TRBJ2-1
TGTGCCAGTAGGGGGGCTAGCGGATACAATGAGCAGTTCTTC
CASRGASGYNEQFF
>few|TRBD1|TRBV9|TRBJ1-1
TGTGCCAGCAGCCCCCACCTTTGGGACAGGGGGAACACTGAAGCTTTCTTT
CASSPHLWDRGNTEAFF
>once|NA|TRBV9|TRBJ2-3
TGTGCCAGCAGCTTAACCGGGACAACCCGCACAGATACGCAGTATTTT
CASSLTGTTRTDTQYF
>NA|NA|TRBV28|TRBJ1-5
TGTGCCAGCAGCCTGCGGGACGGATACAATCAGCCCCAGCATTTT
CASSLRDGYNQPQHF
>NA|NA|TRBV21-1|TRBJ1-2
TGTGCCTCACGACCCGGGACAGGGCGAGGCTACACCTTC
CASRPGTGRGYTF
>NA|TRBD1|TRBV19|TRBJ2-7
TGTGCCAGCTCGGGACAGATCTACGAGCAGTACTTC
CASSGQIYEQYF
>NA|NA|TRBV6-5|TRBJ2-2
TGTGCCAGCAGTTACGTCTGGGGAGAGAACACCGGGGAGCTGTTTTTT
CASSYVWGENTGELFF
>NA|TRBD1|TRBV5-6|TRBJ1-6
TGTGCCAGCAGCTCTGGTACAGGGGGTAGAAATTCACCCCTCCACTTT
CASSSGTGGRNSPLHF
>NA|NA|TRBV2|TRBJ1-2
TGTGCCAGCAGTGTACAGGGATATGGCTACACCTTC
CASSVQGYGYTF
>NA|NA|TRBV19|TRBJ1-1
TGTGCCAGTAGTATGAGCATGAACACTGAAGCTTTCTTT
CASSMSMNTEAFF
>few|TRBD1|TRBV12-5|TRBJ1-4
TGTGCTAGTGGTTTCCTATGGACAGGGGGCGCGATGAGTGAAAAACTGTTTTTT
CASGFLWTGGAMSEKLFF
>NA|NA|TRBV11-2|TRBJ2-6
TGTGCCAGCAGACATATAGCTCGGAGGGCGGCTTTTGGGGCCAACGTCCTGACTTTC
CASRHIARRAAFGANVLTF
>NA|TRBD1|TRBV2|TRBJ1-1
TGTGCCACACAGGGACAGCTGAACACTGAAGCTTTCTTT
CATQGQLNTEAFF
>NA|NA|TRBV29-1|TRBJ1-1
TGCAGCGGAAACAGGGTGGACACTGAAGCTTTCTTT
CSGNRVDTEAFF
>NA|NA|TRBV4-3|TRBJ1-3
TGCGCCAGCAGCCAAGGACAGCTCTCTGGAAACACCATATATTTT
CASSQGQLSGNTIYF
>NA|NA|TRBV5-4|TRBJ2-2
TGTGCCAGCAGCTGGGGGCCGCTAGGTGATGCCGGGGAGCTGTTTTTT
CASSWGPLGDAGELFF
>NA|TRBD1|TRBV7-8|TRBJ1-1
TGTGCCAGCAGCTTATACCAGGGGGCCCCGGAAGCTTTCTTT
CASSLYQGAPEAFF
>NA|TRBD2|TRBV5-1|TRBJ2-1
TGCGCCAGCAGCTTGGATCGCGGGGGGAGAGATGAGCAGTTCTTC
CASSLDRGGRDEQFF
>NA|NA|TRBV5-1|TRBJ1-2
TGCGCCAGCAGCTTGGATTCCATCTATGGCTACACCTTC
CASSLDSIYGYTF
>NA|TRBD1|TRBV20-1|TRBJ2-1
TGCAGTGCTAGTACAGGGGGCGCCTACAATGAGCAGTTCTTC
CSASTGGAYNEQFF
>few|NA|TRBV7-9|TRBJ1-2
TGTGCCAGCAGCCAAAGGGGGAGTCTCTATGGCTACACCTTC
CASSQRGSLYGYTF
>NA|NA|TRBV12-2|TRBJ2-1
TGTGCAAGTCGCTTAGAACAGGGGGCTTATATTAATAATGAGCAGTTCTTC
CASRLEQGAYINNEQFF
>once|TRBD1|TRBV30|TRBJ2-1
TGTGCCTGGAGGAGACAGGGGGTCGATGAGCAGTTCTTC
CAWRRQGVDEQFF
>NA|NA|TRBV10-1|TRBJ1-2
TGCGCCAGTCAAACAGGGCCGGACTATGGCTACACCTTC
CASQTGPDYGYTF
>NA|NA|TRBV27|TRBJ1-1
TGTGCCAGCAGTTTAGGGGGCCTGAACACTGAAGCTTTCTTT
CASSLGGLNTEAFF
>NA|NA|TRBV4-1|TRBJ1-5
TGCGCCAGCAGCCAAGGTAGGGGTTACAATCAGCCCCAGCATTTT
CASSQGRGYNQPQHF
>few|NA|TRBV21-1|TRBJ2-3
TGTGCCAGCAGATCTAGCGGGCTAGTCACAGATACGCAGTATTTT
CASRSSGLVTDTQYF
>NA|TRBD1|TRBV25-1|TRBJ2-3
TGTGCCAGCGACAGGGGCGGACAGGGGAGAGTAGATACGCAGTATTTT
CASDRGGQGRVDTQYF
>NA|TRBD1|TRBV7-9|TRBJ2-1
TGTGCCAGCAGCCGAGAAATACAGGGGTCCACCTACAATGAGCAGTTCTTC
CASSREIQGSTYNEQFF
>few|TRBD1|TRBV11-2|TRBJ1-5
TGTGCCAGCAGCTTAAACTCAGGACAGGGCAATCAGCCCCAGCATTTT
CASSLNSGQGNQPQHF
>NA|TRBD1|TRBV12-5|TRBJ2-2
TGTGCTAGTGCCACCGGGACAGGGGGTACCGGGGAGCTGTTTTTT
CASATGTGGTGELFF
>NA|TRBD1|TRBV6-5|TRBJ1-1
TGTGCCATTGGACAGGGTCTTGGCACTGAAGCTTTCTTT
CAIGQGLGTEAFF
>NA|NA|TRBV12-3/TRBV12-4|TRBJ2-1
TGTGCCAGCAGAAGGGGATATTACAATGAGCAGTTCTTC
CASRRGYYNEQFF
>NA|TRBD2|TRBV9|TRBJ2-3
TGTGCCAGCAGTCCTAGCGGGGGCCCCACAGATACGCAGTATTTT
CASSPSGGPTDTQYF
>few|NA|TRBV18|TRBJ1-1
TGTGCCAGCTCACCTAGCTCTGTAGGGGCGAGCACTGAAGCTTTCTTT
CASSPSSVGASTEAFF
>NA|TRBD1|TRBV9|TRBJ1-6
TGTGCCAGCAGCACCGGGACAGGGGGCGTGTATAATTCACCCCTCCACTTT
CASSTGTGGVYNSPLHF
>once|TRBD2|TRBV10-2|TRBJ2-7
TGCGCCAGCAGTGAGTTTGGGCAACAGCGGGGGGACTCCTACGAGCAGTACTTC
CASSEFGQQRGDSYEQYF